This passage covers 28 T cell receptor beta chains from one sample sequenced in a study of cytotoxic CD8 clonotypes in ibrutinib-treated CLL. Data came from immunoSEQ multiplex PCR; TCRdb stores just in-frame clones and leaves some out. The repertoire includes approximately 150,000 clones, approximately 80% of them detected once, and 3.5% to 5.5% sits in the top ten. The specimen was PBMCs, collected after 24 months of ibrutinib treatment. The receptors shown here come from a human donor with chronic lymphocytic leukemia.

The chain couples TRBV11-2 to TRBJ2-1; 8 positions match TRBD2. The CDR3 consists of 18 residues. V lost 2 bases to trimming and J lost 2 bases; unmatched junction nucleotides: 11. CDR1 SGHAT and CDR2 FQNNGV come from the germline V gene. Here the CDR3 DNA reads TGTGCCAGCAGCTTACTTAGCGGGAACCCTATTACCTACAATGAGCAGTTCTTC. This sequence encodes CASSLLSGNPITYNEQFF.

The chain employs TRBV5-1 and TRBJ1-1; D is uncertain. The CDR3 sequence is 14 residues long. Germline-derived CDR1 and CDR2 are SGHRS and YFSETQ. The V gene lost 0 bases and the J gene lost 5 bases, with 11 bases spanning the gap. The CDR3 loop reads CASSLGVGKTEAFF. For the CDR3, the DNA is TGCGCCAGCAGCTTGGGGGTAGGGAAAACTGAAGCTTTCTTT. Full variable domain (rest looked up from reference TRBV5-1 and TRBJ1-1): KAGVTQTPRYLIKTRGQQVTLSCSPISGHRSVSWYQQTPGQGLQFLFEYFSETQRNKGNFPGRFSGRQFSNSRSEMNVSTLELGDSALYLCASSLGVGKTEAFFGQGTRLTVV.

This clone was seen at least ten times. CDR3 residues: CASSTGMGQINQPQHF. Written as DNA, the CDR3 is TGTGCCAGTAGTACCGGTATGGGACAGATCAATCAGCCCCAGCATTTT. This sequence joins TRBV19 and TRBJ1-5, with 7 bases that match TRBD1. The V gene end was trimmed by 4 bases and the J gene end by 3 bases; junction bases not matched to a gene: 9. This CDR3 has 16 residues. Germline CDR1 and CDR2: LNHDA and SQIVND (reference sequence).

For this clone: This sample includes further DNA sequences coding for the same CDR3. The genes are TRBV7-6 and TRBJ1-1, with D perhaps matching TRBD1 (6 bases). Germline CDR1 reads SGHVS; CDR2 reads FNYEAQ. V gave up 0 bases and J gave up 4 bases, with 9 bases separating them. The CDR3 has 14 amino acids. CDR3 sequence: CASSLAGGGTEAFF. The CDR3 nucleotides read TGTGCCAGCAGCTTAGCAGGGGGTGGCACTGAAGCTTTCTTT.

V and J are TRBV5-1 and TRBJ2-6, with a weak D call TRBD1 (6 bases). Germline V gene lookup returns CDR1 SGHRS and CDR2 YFSETQ. V dropped 4 bases and J dropped 2 bases, with 7 bases sitting between them. CDR3 length: 14 amino acids. CDR3: CASSRDTGANVLTF. The DNA of the CDR3 is TGCGCCAGCAGCCGGGACACTGGGGCCAACGTCCTGACTTTC. The full variable domain, rest sourced from reference TRBV5-1 and TRBJ2-6, is KAGVTQTPRYLIKTRGQQVTLSCSPISGHRSVSWYQQTPGQGLQFLFEYFSETQRNKGNFPGRFSGRQFSNSRSEMNVSTLELGDSALYLCASSRDTGANVLTFGAGSRLTVL.

The rearrangement uses TRBV30 and TRBJ1-5; 9 bases align to TRBD1. The CDR3 runs to 15 residues. Germline CDR1 GTSNPN, CDR2 SVGIG (reference sequence). Trimming at V came to 5 bases and at J to 4 bases, leaving 9 bases not matched to a gene. The CDR3 is CAWEEGDRDNQPQHF. The CDR3 coding sequence is TGTGCCTGGGAGGAGGGGGACAGGGATAATCAGCCCCAGCATTTT.

This chain links TRBV6-1 with TRBJ2-7; D possibly corresponds to TRBD2 (5 bases). From germline, CDR1 is MNHNS and CDR2 SASEGT. The CDR3 loop spans 12 amino acids. V was trimmed by 0 bases and J by 6 bases, leaving 6 bases between them. In nucleotides, the CDR3 is TGTGCCAGCAGTGAAGCGGGGAGCGAGCAGTACTTC. It yields the protein CASSEAGSEQYF.

This clone has more than one count but fewer than ten. The chain recombines TRBV7-3 with TRBJ2-1; no definite D call. With 5 bases removed from V and 7 bases from J, the gap between germline ends came to 18 bases. Looked up from germline, CDR1 is SGHTA and CDR2 is FQGTGA. The CDR3 contains 15 residues. CDR3 DNA sequence: TGTGCCAGCAGCCCTATTCTGGGCTACGCTAATGAGCAGTTCTTC. Protein product: CASSPILGYANEQFF.

The chain recombines TRBV28 with TRBJ2-1; TRBD2 matches 11 bases. V trimming: 6 bases; J trimming: 6 bases; junction bases outside the gene matches: 7. There are 15 residues in the CDR3. The germline V gene encodes CDR1 MDHEN and CDR2 SYDVKM. As DNA, the CDR3 is TGTGCCAGCAGCCTAGCGGGAGGCCCCCCCAATGAGCAGTTCTTC. The encoded protein is CASSLAGGPPNEQFF.

This chain connects TRBV28 to TRBJ1-5; 10 bases line up with TRBD1. Germline trimming cut 5 bases from V and 9 bases from J; bases unmatched to any gene: 13. Looked up from germline, CDR1 is MDHEN and CDR2 is SYDVKM. This CDR3 has 16 amino acids. DNA for the CDR3: TGTGCCAGCAGTGCGACCGGGACAGGGGTCATACCGCCCCAGCATTTT. It specifies CASSATGTGVIPPQHF. Supplemented by reference TRBV28 and TRBJ1-5, the full variable domain reads DVKVTQSSRYLVKRTGEKVFLECVQDMDHENMFWYRQDPGLGLRLIYFSYDVKMKEKGDIPEGYSVSREKKERFSLILESASTNQTSMYLCASSATGTGVIPPQHFGDGTRLSIL.

The V gene is TRBV19, the J gene TRBJ2-7; 12 bases map to TRBD1. CDR1 and CDR2 (germline): LNHDA, SQIVND (reference sequence). The CDR3 is 15 amino acids. The V segment lost 6 bases and the J segment 5 bases; nucleotides outside the gene matches: 8. Written as DNA, the CDR3 is TGTGCCAGTAGCGTCCGGGACAGGGGGCCAAACGAGCAGTACTTC. This codes for CASSVRDRGPNEQYF.

The rearrangement uses TRBV9 and TRBJ2-3, with D perhaps TRBD1 (6 bases). There are 16 residues in the CDR3. With 4 bases removed from V and 3 bases from J, the gap between germline ends came to 18 bases. The germline CDR1 and CDR2 sequences are SGDLS and YYNGEE. Here the CDR3 DNA reads TGTGCCAGCAGCCCTCTCCAGGGGATCGGAACAGATACGCAGTATTTT. Its protein product is CASSPLQGIGTDTQYF.

This rearrangement joins TRBV5-5 to TRBJ2-2, with D perhaps TRBD1 (6 bases). V was pared by 4 bases and J by 3 bases, with 10 bases between. Germline CDR1 SGHKS, CDR2 YYEKEE (reference sequence). The CDR3 is 14 residues long. The CDR3 sequence: CASSVNRDTGELFF. CDR3 DNA sequence: TGTGCCAGCAGCGTGAACAGGGACACCGGGGAGCTGTTTTTT. Full variable domain (outside the CDR3, taken from reference TRBV5-5 and TRBJ2-2): DAGVTQSPTHLIKTRGQQVTLRCSPISGHKSVSWYQQVLGQGPQFIFQYYEKEERGRGNFPDRFSARQFPNYSSELNVNALLLGDSALYLCASSVNRDTGELFFGEGSRLTVL.

The chain combines TRBV7-9 with TRBJ1-3; D may be TRBD1 (5 bases). The V end lost 5 bases, the J end lost 5 bases, and 7 bases lay between the germline ends. The CDR3 is 12 residues long. CDR1 is SEHNR, CDR2 FQNEAQ, per germline (reference sequence). Here the CDR3 reads CASSPGRNTIYF. CDR3 bases: TGTGCCAGCAGCCCGGGACGAAACACCATATATTTT.

The rearrangement uses TRBV29-1 and TRBJ2-7; 10 bases are a match to TRBD1. The J segment lost 1 base and the V segment lost 6 bases, leaving 3 bases of the junction unmatched. CDR1 and CDR2 (germline): SQVTM, ANQGSEA. The CDR3 has 13 amino acids. The CDR3 sequence is CSVGTGVSYEQYF. The CDR3 region has the DNA TGCAGCGTCGGGACAGGGGTGTCCTACGAGCAGTACTTC.

The rearrangement joins TRBV19 to TRBJ1-2; possibly TRBD1 for D (6 bases). Germline V gives CDR1 LNHDA, CDR2 SQIVND (reference sequence). Trimming shortened V by 3 bases and J by 2 bases, and 10 bases separated the two germline ends. The CDR3 extends over 14 amino acids. In DNA form, the CDR3 reads TGTGCCAGTAGTATGGGGGGGCAGAACTATGGCTACACCTTC. Its protein is CASSMGGQNYGYTF.

The chain is built from TRBV27 and TRBJ2-7; TRBD2 agrees at 8 bases. The CDR3 has 13 residues. Trimming at V came to 5 bases and at J to 5 bases, leaving 5 bases not matched to a gene. The germline CDR1 and CDR2 sequences are MNHEY and SMNVEV (reference sequence). The CDR3 region is CASSPPGRDEQYF. CDR3 DNA sequence: TGTGCCAGCAGTCCCCCCGGGAGGGACGAGCAGTACTTC.

V is TRBV7-2 and J is TRBJ1-3; TRBD1 aligns across 8 bases. Germline CDR1 SGHTA, CDR2 FQGNSA. Trimming took 3 bases from V and 0 from J; bases not matched to a gene: 4. The CDR3 is 16 amino acids. Here the CDR3 reads CASSLGQVNSGNTIYF. The CDR3 DNA follows: TGTGCCAGCAGCTTGGGACAGGTGAACTCTGGAAACACCATATATTTT.

This clone has a handful of counts. The CDR3 DNA sequence: TGTGCCAGCAGTTACGGCGGGTCGGGTGAAAAACTGTTTTTT. Its protein product is CASSYGGSGEKLFF. This chain links TRBV6-5 with TRBJ1-4; D gene ambiguous. The germline V gene encodes CDR1 MNHEY and CDR2 SVGAGI. The CDR3 has 14 amino acids. V dropped 2 bases and J dropped 7 bases, with 11 bases sitting between them.

In this sample, this clone is medium-sized. The chain has TRBV27 and TRBJ2-1, with D tentatively TRBD2 (7 bases). The V end was cut by 8 bases, the J end by 5 bases, with 16 bases between. Germline V gene lookup returns CDR1 MNHEY and CDR2 SMNVEV (reference sequence). The CDR3 covers 14 residues. The CDR3 reads CASRGVTGNNEQFF. As DNA, the CDR3 is TGTGCCAGCCGGGGGGTCACAGGGAACAATGAGCAGTTCTTC.

CDR3 coding DNA: TGTGCCAGTAAGGACAGCTATAATTCACCCCTCCACTTT. Encoded protein: CASKDSYNSPLHF. The chain is built from TRBV19 and TRBJ1-6; D might be TRBD1 (6 bases). The CDR3 extends over 13 amino acids. V was clipped by 7 bases and J by 3 bases, with 7 bases between them. Germline-derived CDR1 and CDR2 are LNHDA and SQIVND (reference sequence).

The V and J genes are TRBV6-5 and TRBJ2-7; 8 nucleotides line up with TRBD2. V lost 7 bases and J lost 7; bases outside the gene matches: 15. The length of the CDR3 is 15 residues. Germline V gene lookup returns CDR1 MNHEY and CDR2 SVGAGI. The CDR3 DNA sequence: TGTGCCAGCACCTCGGGAGGGCGGGGGGCGAGGGAGCAGTACTTC. This translates into CASTSGGRGAREQYF.

This rearrangement joins TRBV5-4 to TRBJ1-6; 9 bases align to TRBD1. CDR1 and CDR2 from the germline V gene are SGHNT and YYREEE (reference sequence). J gave up 7 bases and V 3 bases, and 11 bases lay outside the gene matches. The CDR3 is 17 amino acids. In nucleotides, the CDR3 is TGTGCCAGCAGCTACCCTTGGGACAGGGTAAAAAATTCACCCCTCCACTTT. This gives the protein CASSYPWDRVKNSPLHF.

This chain links TRBV5-4 with TRBJ2-1; perhaps TRBD2 as D (6 bases). V lost 0 bases to trimming and J lost 7 bases, with 17 bases between them. This CDR3 is 16 amino acids long. The V gene's germline CDR1 is SGHNT and CDR2 YYREEE (reference sequence). The chain's CDR3 is CASSLGTWTRGNEQFF. As DNA, the CDR3 is TGTGCCAGCAGCTTGGGTACCTGGACCCGGGGGAATGAGCAGTTCTTC. Complete variable domain (other parts from reference TRBV5-4 and TRBJ2-1): ETGVTQSPTHLIKTRGQQVTLRCSSQSGHNTVSWYQQALGQGPQFIFQYYREEENGRGNFPPRFSGLQFPNYSSELNVNALELDDSALYLCASSLGTWTRGNEQFFGPGTRLTVL.

The gene calls are TRBV6-5 and TRBJ1-5, with D unresolved. The germline CDR1 and CDR2 sequences are MNHEY and SVGAGI. V lost 5 bases to trimming and J lost 6 bases, with 5 bases between them. The CDR3 consists of 11 residues. CDR3 region: CASSRSQPQHF. CDR3 DNA: TGTGCCAGCAGTAGGAGTCAGCCCCAGCATTTT.

The chain carries TRBV7-6 and TRBJ2-1; perhaps TRBD1 as D (6 bases). Germline values: CDR1 SGHVS, CDR2 FNYEAQ. V was trimmed by 2 bases and J by 7 bases, leaving 15 bases between them. The length of the CDR3 is 15 residues. CDR3 sequence (DNA): TGTGCCAGCAGCTTAAACAGGGCAGTTGGGAATGAGCAGTTCTTC. It yields the protein CASSLNRAVGNEQFF.

This chain connects TRBV30 to TRBJ2-3; D call uncertain. Per the germline V gene, CDR1 is GTSNPN and CDR2 is SVGIG (reference sequence). V was cut by 5 bases and J by 0 bases, with 18 bases left in between. This CDR3 has 16 residues. The CDR3: CAWELRAHRSTDTQYF. The CDR3 DNA reads as TGTGCCTGGGAGTTACGGGCACATCGGAGCACAGATACGCAGTATTTT.

This clone came up many times. The J gene is TRBJ2-5, the V gene TRBV28; 9 bases are shared with TRBD1. After removal of 8 bases from V and 4 bases from J, the junction contained 8 bases not matched to a gene. This CDR3 region has 14 residues. Germline CDR1 and CDR2: MDHEN and SYDVKM. The CDR3 sequence is CASGHRGPLETQYF. DNA of the CDR3: TGTGCCAGCGGCCACAGGGGGCCCTTAGAGACCCAGTACTTC.